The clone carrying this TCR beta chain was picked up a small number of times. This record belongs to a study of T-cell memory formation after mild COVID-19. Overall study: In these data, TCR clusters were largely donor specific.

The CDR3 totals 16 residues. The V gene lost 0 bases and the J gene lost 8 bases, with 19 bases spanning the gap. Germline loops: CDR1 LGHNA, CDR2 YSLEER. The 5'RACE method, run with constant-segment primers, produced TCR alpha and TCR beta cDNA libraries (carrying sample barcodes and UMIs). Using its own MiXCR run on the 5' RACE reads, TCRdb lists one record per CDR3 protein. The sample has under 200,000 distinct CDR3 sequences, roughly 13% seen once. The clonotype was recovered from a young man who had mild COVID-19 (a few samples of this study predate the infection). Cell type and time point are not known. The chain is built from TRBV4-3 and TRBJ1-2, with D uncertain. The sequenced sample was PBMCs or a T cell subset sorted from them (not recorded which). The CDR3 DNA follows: TGCGCCAGCAGCCAAGATCTCCTCCATGGGCACCGGGGCTACACCTTC. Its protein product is CASSQDLLHGHRGYTF.